What follows is one T cell receptor (beta chain) and its context. Its antigen remains unidentified. Deletions cut 4 bases from V and 5 bases from J, with 6 bases between. The CDR3 totals 11 residues. CDR1 is GTSNPN, CDR2 SVGIG, per germline (reference sequence). This entry is derived from a study of T cell repertoires in cytomegalovirus infection. In the study overall: In public TCR beta signatures, there were indications of both CMV infection and matching HLA type. Notes on the study in general: Of the TCR beta families, the public ones yielded a cumulative frequency that identified carriers of CMV plus the relevant HLA.

MiXCR, run by TCRdb on the reads, gives a single entry per CDR3 protein. The table lists some 440,000 distinct CDR3 sequences, approximately 32% of them singletons. This sequence was found in a human donor in good health (CMV status not recorded). Some clones in this sample may be carry-over from other donors' samples. Material: PBMCs. The rearrangement joins TRBV30 to TRBJ2-1; the D is unclear. CDR3 amino acids: CAWTQNNEQFF. In DNA, the CDR3 is TGTGCCTGGACTCAAAACAATGAGCAGTTCTTC.